This T cell receptor (beta chain) was captured in a study of regulatory T cells in long-lasting Graves disease. Study at large: Antithyroid drugs had been taken under 3 months by newly diagnosed Graves' patients.

This clonotype has at least ten counts. Its antigen remains unidentified. Regarding time point: newly diagnosed GD, antithyroid drugs for less than 3 months. Generation of the TCR library employed RNA extracted from PBMCs. Study conclusions and caveats: Compared with new cases, persistent Graves' patients showed reduced TCR diversity.

This CDR3 has 15 residues. Looked up from germline, CDR1 is SGHRS and CDR2 is YFSETQ. V shed 4 bases and J shed 6 bases, with 16 bases lying between them. Sequencing libraries for TCR beta were prepared with iRepertoire HTBI primers and Arm-PCR of CDR3 regions. TCRdb processed the multiplex PCR reads anew with MiXCR; each CDR3 protein has one entry. This repertoire shows a few hundred thousand distinct CDR3 sequences, about a sixth found once; its top ten account for 20% to 25%. This same sample was also taken into another study, of T cells in Graves' hyperthyroidism and ophthalmopathy. As reported in that work: Initially, a first-round RT-PCR of the TCR CDR3 employed the HTBI primer set. Ophthalmopathy could be told apart from stable hyperthyroidism with a 13 V-J model.

The clonotype was recovered from a woman aged 18-29 years with Graves disease. The V and J genes are TRBV5-1 and TRBJ2-2, with unresolved D. The specimen was peripheral blood mononuclear cells (PBMCs), collected at new diagnosis, from a patient treated with antithyroid drugs. The CDR3 region is CASSPAGFFSGELFF. The CDR3 DNA is TGCGCCAGCAGCCCGGCCGGGTTCTTTTCCGGGGAGCTGTTTTTT.